The 21 T cell receptor beta chains below were found in one sample sequenced in a study of blood T cell repertoires in COVID-19. The protocol was immunoSEQ multiplex PCR, while the TCRdb copy is restricted to in-frame clones and leaves out a portion. Of some 120,000 clones listed, about 91% were seen once; the top ten hold about 1%. The sample comprised peripheral blood. These receptor sequences come from a woman between 50 and 59 years old with active or convalescent COVID-19.

The chain is built from TRBV3-1 (or the pseudogene TRBV3-2) and TRBJ2-1, with 9 bases lining up with TRBD2. Germline V gene data show CDR1 as LGHDT and CDR2 as YNNKEL (reference sequence). This CDR3 region has 17 residues. Trimming removed 3 bases from V and 7 bases from J; junction bases left unmatched: 13. CDR3: CASSQEFAGGPDNEQFF. The CDR3 DNA is TGTGCCAGCAGCCAGGAGTTTGCGGGAGGGCCGGATAATGAGCAGTTCTTC.

V is TRBV3-1 (or the pseudogene TRBV3-2) and J is TRBJ1-1, with a tentative D call TRBD1 (6 bases). Looked up from germline, CDR1 is LGHDT and CDR2 is YNNKEL (reference sequence). The CDR3 is 14 amino acids. The ends were cut back, 1 base at V and 4 bases at J, with 10 bases in the middle. The CDR3 spells CASSQAQGSTEAFF. As DNA, the CDR3 is TGTGCCAGCAGCCAAGCCCAGGGGAGCACTGAAGCTTTCTTT.

The V gene is TRBV28, the J gene TRBJ1-5; 9 bases map to TRBD1. The germline V gene has CDR1 MDHEN and CDR2 SYDVKM. V trimming: 4 bases; J trimming: 3 bases; junction bases outside the gene matches: 4. The CDR3 runs 15 residues. CDR3 bases: TGTGCCAGCAGTTGGGGACAGGGTTTCAATCAGCCCCAGCATTTT. This translates into CASSWGQGFNQPQHF. The entire variable domain, with the rest obtained from reference TRBV28 and TRBJ1-5, is as follows: DVKVTQSSRYLVKRTGEKVFLECVQDMDHENMFWYRQDPGLGLRLIYFSYDVKMKEKGDIPEGYSVSREKKERFSLILESASTNQTSMYLCASSWGQGFNQPQHFGDGTRLSIL.

This chain uses TRBV7-2 with TRBJ2-7, with TRBD1 identical over 9 bases. This CDR3 has 18 residues. The germline gives CDR1 SGHTA, CDR2 FQGNSA. Unmatched junction bases numbered 14, after V lost 1 base and J lost 4 bases. The DNA for the CDR3 is TGTGCCAGCAGCTTAGATCATTCCCCGGGACAGGGTATTTACGAGCAGTACTTC. As protein: CASSLDHSPGQGIYEQYF.

The chain couples TRBV5-1 to TRBJ1-1; TRBD1 is a possible D gene (6 bases). CDR1 and CDR2 from the germline V gene are SGHRS and YFSETQ. The CDR3 has 15 amino acids. Trimming pared 0 bases from V and 5 bases from J, leaving 14 bases between. CDR3 coding DNA: TGCGCCAGCAGCTTGGGTGGGACAAGAGGGACTGAAGCTTTCTTT. As protein: CASSLGGTRGTEAFF.

The rearrangement joins TRBV27 to TRBJ2-2; a possible D gene is TRBD2 (5 bases). Germline V gene sequence: CDR1 MNHEY, CDR2 SMNVEV (reference sequence). This CDR3 comprises 15 residues. Between the trimmed V and J ends, which lost 7 bases and 2 bases, there was a span of 14 bases. CDR3 in DNA: TGTGCCAGCAACCCGAGGACTCCTAACACCGGGGAGCTGTTTTTT. Translated: CASNPRTPNTGELFF.

To note about this clone: This CDR3 is also generated by other DNA sequences in the sample. The rearrangement uses TRBV11-2 and TRBJ2-7; TRBD2 agrees at 8 bases. Germline values: CDR1 SGHAT, CDR2 FQNNGV. Trimming took 1 base from V and 2 from J; bases not matched to a gene: 1. The CDR3 spans 14 residues. For the CDR3, the DNA is TGTGCCAGCAGCTTAGCGGGAGGGCCCTACGAGCAGTACTTC. The encoded protein is CASSLAGGPYEQYF.

This sequence joins TRBV2 and TRBJ1-5; TRBD1 is a possible D gene (6 bases). This CDR3 has 14 residues. The V end was cut by 5 bases, the J end by 0 bases, with 8 bases between. In germline, CDR1 is SNHLY, CDR2 FYNNEI. CDR3 bases: TGTGCCAGCAGTCGGACAGCTAGCAATCAGCCCCAGCATTTT. This encodes CASSRTASNQPQHF.

This clone was observed a single time. The V call is TRBV28, the J call TRBJ2-7, with a tentative D call TRBD2 (7 bases). Trimming pared 6 bases from V and 5 bases from J, leaving 20 bases between. The germline V gene has CDR1 MDHEN and CDR2 SYDVKM. The CDR3 extends over 15 amino acids. The CDR3 reads CASSRSGGGINEQYF. CDR3 sequence (DNA): TGTGCCAGCAGCCGCTCGGGGGGCGGGATCAACGAGCAGTACTTC.

The V and J genes are TRBV18 and TRBJ1-4, with D possibly TRBD1 on 6 matching bases. Trimming took 8 bases from V and 4 from J, leaving 17 bases between them. CDR1 and CDR2 (germline): KGHSH, LQKENI. CDR3 size: 15 residues. As DNA, the CDR3 is TGTGCCAGCACCCCCGCGTCCAGGGGTAATGAAAAACTGTTTTTT. As protein: CASTPASRGNEKLFF.

This sequence joins TRBV2 and TRBJ1-2; 9 bases are shared with TRBD1. Germline V gives CDR1 SNHLY, CDR2 FYNNEI. Trimming at V came to 7 bases and at J to 6 bases, leaving 6 bases not matched to a gene. The length of the CDR3 is 13 residues. DNA of the CDR3: TGTGCCAGCAAACAGGGGGCTGAAGATGGCTACACCTTC. Its translation is CASKQGAEDGYTF.

This sequence joins TRBV12-3 or TRBV12-4 and TRBJ2-3; 8 nucleotides line up with TRBD2. The trim removed 8 bases at V and 4 bases at J, leaving 2 bases unmatched. This CDR3 comprises 12 residues. The CDR3 loop reads CASQLAADTQYF. CDR3 DNA: TGTGCCAGCCAACTAGCGGCAGATACGCAGTATTTT.

This clone was counted once. CDR3 in DNA: TGTGCCAGTAAGAGGTCTGGGGGGTACAATGAGCAGTTCTTC. It codes for CASKRSGGYNEQFF. The rearrangement links TRBV19 to TRBJ2-1; possible D gene TRBD2, 6 bases. The CDR3 contains 14 residues. Deletions cut 7 bases from V and 4 bases from J, with 14 bases between. Germline assignment: CDR1 LNHDA and CDR2 SQIVND (reference sequence).

The J gene is TRBJ2-7, the V gene TRBV5-6; TRBD2 aligns across 10 bases. Per germline, CDR1 SGHDT and CDR2 YYEEEE. J was trimmed by 3 bases and V by 0 bases; bases with no gene match: 12. The CDR3 is 18 residues long. CDR3 DNA: TGTGCCAGCAGCTTGGGCCTAGCGGGAGCCGGGGCGTACTACGAGCAGTACTTC. Its protein product is CASSLGLAGAGAYYEQYF.

This clone has only one observation. The CDR3: CASSSQGGYEQYF. DNA for the CDR3: TGCGCCAGCAGTAGCCAGGGAGGCTACGAGCAGTACTTC. The V gene is TRBV5-1, the J gene TRBJ2-7; D might be TRBD2 (6 bases). CDR3 length equals 13 residues. Per the germline V gene, CDR1 is SGHRS and CDR2 is YFSETQ. Trimming pared 5 bases from V and 3 bases from J, leaving 12 bases between.

This chain links TRBV18 with TRBJ2-7; possible D gene TRBD2, 5 bases. V lost 3 bases to trimming and J lost 4 bases, with 10 bases between them. The germline V gene has CDR1 KGHSH and CDR2 LQKENI. This CDR3 is 13 amino acids long. CDR3 nucleotides: TGTGCCAGCTCACCCCGGACTGAATACGAGCAGTACTTC. Translated, it gives CASSPRTEYEQYF.

This clone has just one count. One junction end does not reproduce the germline sequence, and a read error may be involved. This chain links TRBV11-2 with TRBJ2-5; D perhaps matches TRBD1 (5 bases). This CDR3 comprises 14 residues. Germline V CDR1 and CDR2: SGHAT, FQNNGV. The CDR3 DNA sequence: TGTGCCAGCAGTTTAGACAGAATCCAAGAGACCCAGTACTTC. It codes for CASSLDRIQETQYF.

V usage is TRBV2 and J usage is TRBJ2-5, with 12 nucleotides matching TRBD2. V was pared by 11 bases and J by 3 bases, with 4 bases of the junction left unmatched. Germline V CDR1 and CDR2: SNHLY, FYNNEI. CDR3 length: 13 amino acids. The CDR3, as DNA: TGTGCCGGGCGACTAGCGGGGGAAGAGACCCAGTACTTC. Its protein is CAGRLAGEETQYF.

This rearrangement joins TRBV6-7 to TRBJ2-2; TRBD2 might be the D (7 bases). TRBV6-7 falls under the ORF class, with uncertain function. The CDR3 length is 18 residues. V lost 11 bases and J lost 4, with 29 bases in between. The CDR3 nucleotides read TGTGCCCGCTGTGGGGGGGGGCTAGGGGGTGGGAGCACCGGGGAGCTGTTTTTT. It encodes CARCGGGLGGGSTGELFF.

This clone was counted only a few times. The rearrangement uses TRBV4-1 and TRBJ2-7, with TRBD2 matching over 7 bases. Germline values: CDR1 MGHRA, CDR2 YSYEKL. With 4 bases clipped from V and 2 bases from J, the junction kept 2 bases outside the gene matches. The CDR3 is 13 residues long. Here the CDR3 reads CASSRGLAYEQYF. The CDR3 nucleotides read TGCGCCAGCAGCCGCGGACTAGCCTACGAGCAGTACTTC.

V is TRBV14 and J is TRBJ1-6, with TRBD1 matching 12 bases. CDR1 SGHDN and CDR2 FVKESK come from the germline V gene. There are 16 residues in the CDR3. V was clipped by 3 bases and J by 10 bases; unmatched bases: 7. CDR3: CASSQGPGQGASPLHF. CDR3 nucleotides: TGTGCCAGCAGCCAGGGACCGGGACAGGGGGCCTCACCCCTCCACTTT.